This T cell receptor (beta chain) was sequenced in a study of T cells in Graves' hyperthyroidism and ophthalmopathy. What was amplified from RNA transcripts were TCR beta CDR3 regions. RT-PCR in the first round (using the HTBI primer set) targeted the TCR CDR3. TCRdb recomputed calls from the multiplex PCR reads with MiXCR, one row per CDR3 protein. The profile shows more than 500,000 distinct CDR3 sequences, 15% to 20% of them singletons. This clonotype has a handful of counts. From germline, CDR1 is SGHDT and CDR2 YYEEEE. This CDR3 has 17 residues. V was clipped by 4 bases and J by 6 bases; unmatched bases: 16.

Input material: blood. This chain links TRBV5-6 with TRBJ2-3; 8 nucleotides align to TRBD1. The TCR sequence derives from a woman aged 30 to 39 with Graves' hyperthyroidism. The chain's CDR3 is CASSQGQGKVVRDTQYF. The CDR3 region has the DNA TGTGCCAGCAGCCAAGGACAGGGAAAAGTTGTGAGGGATACGCAGTATTTT.